A single sample gave rise to the 4 T cell receptor beta chains below, sequenced in a study of cytomegalovirus exposure and HLA in healthy donors. The PCR contained 60 Vbeta and 13 Jbeta primers. Here immunoSEQ multiplex PCR was the method, and the copy in TCRdb shows in-frame clones only, minus some. Of 120,000 or so clones in the sample, approximately 8% were seen once. What was sequenced was PBMCs. The receptors originated from a middle-aged woman in good health and CMV-seropositive.

This clone appeared a few times. This sequence joins TRBV6-1 and TRBJ1-2; TRBD1 matches at 7 bases. V gave up 6 bases and J gave up 5 bases; unmatched junction bases: 9. The CDR3 consists of 14 residues. Germline V lookup: CDR1 MNHNS, CDR2 SASEGT. CDR3 bases: TGTGCCAGCAGGGAGGGGGCCGCCAGGTATGGCTACACCTTC. Translation: CASREGAARYGYTF.

This clone appeared a few times. J is TRBJ1-1 and V is TRBV25-1; D ambiguous. This CDR3 comprises 12 residues. CDR1 MGHDK and CDR2 SYGVNS come from the germline V gene. The V gene lost 5 bases and the J gene lost 3 bases, with 7 bases spanning the gap. CDR3 region: CASSSQDTEAFF. CDR3 sequence (DNA): TGTGCCAGCAGTAGTCAGGACACTGAAGCTTTCTTT.

The genes are TRBV19 and TRBJ1-5; D call uncertain. V dropped 4 bases and J dropped 6 bases, with 10 bases sitting between them. This CDR3 region has 13 residues. Germline CDR1 is LNHDA and CDR2 is SQIVND (reference sequence). This CDR3 reads CASSTQEVQPQHF. Here the CDR3 DNA reads TGTGCCAGTAGTACTCAAGAGGTTCAGCCCCAGCATTTT. Looking up the rest from reference TRBV19 and TRBJ1-5 gives the full variable domain: DGGITQSPKYLFRKEGQNVTLSCEQNLNHDAMYWYRQDPGQGLRLIYYSQIVNDFQKGDIAEGYSVSREKKESFPLTVTSAQKNPTAFYLCASSTQEVQPQHFGDGTRLSIL.

This chain links TRBV5-1 with TRBJ1-2; D is ambiguous. V was pared by 0 bases and J by 4 bases, with 10 bases between. This CDR3 region has 14 residues. Looked up from germline, CDR1 is SGHRS and CDR2 is YFSETQ. The DNA for the CDR3 is TGCGCCAGCAGCTTGGAAGCAGGATCCTATGGCTACACCTTC. This codes for CASSLEAGSYGYTF.